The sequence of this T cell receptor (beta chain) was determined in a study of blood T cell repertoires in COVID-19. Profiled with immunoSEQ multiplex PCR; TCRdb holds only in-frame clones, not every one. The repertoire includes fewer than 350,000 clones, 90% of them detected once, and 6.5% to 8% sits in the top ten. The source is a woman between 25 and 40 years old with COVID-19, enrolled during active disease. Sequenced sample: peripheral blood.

Written as DNA, the CDR3 is TGTGCCAGCTCACGGACAGGGGGTCAGCCCCAGCATTTT. Translation: CASSRTGGQPQHF. The chain employs TRBV18 and TRBJ1-5; 10 positions agree with TRBD1. In germline, CDR1 is KGHSH, CDR2 LQKENI. The CDR3 has 13 residues. V dropped 4 bases and J dropped 6; count of bases not matched to a gene: 0.